The TCR beta chain described here comes from a study of blood T cells in healthy people across ages. A word on this clonotype: Sequence at one end of the junction differs from germline and may be a read error.

Through a sample-barcoded 5' primer and a J-beta primer mix, a second PCR was run for roughly 6 to 12 cycles. MiXCR, run by TCRdb on the 5' RACE reads, gives a single entry per CDR3 protein. The sample gives about 580,000 distinct CDR3 sequences, 45% to 55% of which show up once; just under 25% is in the top ten. This TCR was recovered from a man older than 75 in good health. Sequenced: blood.

The CDR3: CANSLRGASDQTYEQYF. CDR3 in DNA: TGTGCCAACAGCTTAAGAGGAGCGAGCGACCAAACCTACGAGCAGTACTTC. This chain joins TRBV7-3 and TRBJ2-7; the D is unclear. Germline CDR1 and CDR2: SGHTA and FQGTGA. The CDR3 has 17 amino acids.